This T cell receptor (beta chain) was recovered during a study of CD8+ T cells in alopecia areata. Germline V lookup: CDR1 SNHLY, CDR2 FYNNEI. Trimming took 2 bases from V and 0 from J, leaving 13 bases between them. This CDR3 spans 16 amino acids. The sample holds a few counts of this clone. After isolation, RNA underwent reverse transcription to generate cDNA as the sequencing template. Sequencing used immunoSEQ multiplex PCR; TCRdb keeps in-frame clones, though not all of them. The sample includes more than 3,500 clones, roughly 70% seen only once; the top ten take 6.8%. Sequenced sample: skin. V usage is TRBV2 and J usage is TRBJ1-1; the D gene is possibly TRBD1 (5 bases). The sequence was collected from a human donor in good health. CDR3 in amino acids: CASSELGGGMNTEAFF. CDR3 coding DNA: TGTGCCAGCAGTGAACTGGGGGGAGGGATGAACACTGAAGCTTTCTTT.